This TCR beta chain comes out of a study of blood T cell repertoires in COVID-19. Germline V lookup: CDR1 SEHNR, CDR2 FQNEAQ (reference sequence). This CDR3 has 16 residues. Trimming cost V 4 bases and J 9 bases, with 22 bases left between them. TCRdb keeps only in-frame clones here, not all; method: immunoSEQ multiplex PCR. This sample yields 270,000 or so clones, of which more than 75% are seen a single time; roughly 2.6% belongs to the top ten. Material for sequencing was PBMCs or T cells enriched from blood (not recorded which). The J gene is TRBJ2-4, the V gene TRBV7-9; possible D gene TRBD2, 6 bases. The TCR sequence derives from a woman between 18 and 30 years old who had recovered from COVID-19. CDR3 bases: TGTGCCAGCAGCTCACAGGCTTTGGGGACTTTGGTCATTCAGTACTTC. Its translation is CASSSQALGTLVIQYF.